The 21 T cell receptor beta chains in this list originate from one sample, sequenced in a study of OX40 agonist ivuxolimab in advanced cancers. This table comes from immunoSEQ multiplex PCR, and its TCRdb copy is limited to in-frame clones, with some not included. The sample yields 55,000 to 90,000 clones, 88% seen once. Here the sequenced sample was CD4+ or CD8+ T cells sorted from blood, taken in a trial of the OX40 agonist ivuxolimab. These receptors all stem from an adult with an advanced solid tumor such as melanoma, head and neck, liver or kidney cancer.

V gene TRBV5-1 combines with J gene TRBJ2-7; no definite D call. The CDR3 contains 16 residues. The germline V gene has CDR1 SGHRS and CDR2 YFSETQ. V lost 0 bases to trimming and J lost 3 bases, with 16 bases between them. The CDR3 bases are TGCGCCAGCAGCTTGGACCTACGCCGGTATTACTACGAGCAGTACTTC. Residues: CASSLDLRRYYYEQYF. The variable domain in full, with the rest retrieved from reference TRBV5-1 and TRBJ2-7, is KAGVTQTPRYLIKTRGQQVTLSCSPISGHRSVSWYQQTPGQGLQFLFEYFSETQRNKGNFPGRFSGRQFSNSRSEMNVSTLELGDSALYLCASSLDLRRYYYEQYFGPGTRLTVT.

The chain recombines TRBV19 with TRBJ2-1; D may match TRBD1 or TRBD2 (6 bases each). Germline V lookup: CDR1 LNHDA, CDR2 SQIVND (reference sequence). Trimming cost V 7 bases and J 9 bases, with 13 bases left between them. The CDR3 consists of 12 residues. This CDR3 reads CASTKGGTEQFF. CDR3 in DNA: TGTGCCAGTACCAAAGGGGGGACTGAGCAGTTCTTC.

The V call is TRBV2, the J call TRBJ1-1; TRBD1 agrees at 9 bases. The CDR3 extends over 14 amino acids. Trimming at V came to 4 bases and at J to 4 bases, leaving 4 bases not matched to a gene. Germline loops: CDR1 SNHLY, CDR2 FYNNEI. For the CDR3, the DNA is TGTGCCAGCAGTGGCTCGACAGGGGGCACTGAAGCTTTCTTT. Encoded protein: CASSGSTGGTEAFF.

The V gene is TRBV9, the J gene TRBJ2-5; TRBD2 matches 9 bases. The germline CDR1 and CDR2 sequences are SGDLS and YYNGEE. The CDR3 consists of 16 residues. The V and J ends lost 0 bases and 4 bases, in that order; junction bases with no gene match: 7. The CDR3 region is CASSVAGSGGAETQYF. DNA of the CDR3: TGTGCCAGCAGCGTAGCGGGTAGCGGGGGTGCAGAGACCCAGTACTTC.

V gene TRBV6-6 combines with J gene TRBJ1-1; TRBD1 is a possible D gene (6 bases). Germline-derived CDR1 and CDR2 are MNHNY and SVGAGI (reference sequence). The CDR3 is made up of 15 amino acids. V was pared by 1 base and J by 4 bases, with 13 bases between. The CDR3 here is CASSYFGGASTEAFF. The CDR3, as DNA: TGTGCCAGCAGTTACTTCGGGGGCGCGAGCACTGAAGCTTTCTTT.

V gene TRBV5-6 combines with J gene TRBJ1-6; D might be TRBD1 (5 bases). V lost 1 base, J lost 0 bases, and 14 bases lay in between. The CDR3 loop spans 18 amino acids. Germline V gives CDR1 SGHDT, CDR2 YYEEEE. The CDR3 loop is CASSLYSRVISYNSPLHF. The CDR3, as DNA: TGTGCCAGCAGCTTGTATTCCAGGGTAATCTCCTATAATTCACCCCTCCACTTT. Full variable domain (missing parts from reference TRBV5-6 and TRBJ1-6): DAGVTQSPTHLIKTRGQQVTLRCSPKSGHDTVSWYQQALGQGPQFIFQYYEEEERQRGNFPDRFSGHQFPNYSSELNVNALLLGDSALYLCASSLYSRVISYNSPLHFGNGTRLTVT.

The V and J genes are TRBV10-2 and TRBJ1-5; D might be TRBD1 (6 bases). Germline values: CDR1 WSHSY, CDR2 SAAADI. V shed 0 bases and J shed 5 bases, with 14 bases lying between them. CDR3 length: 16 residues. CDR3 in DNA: TGCGCCAGCAGTGAGTCAGGCAGGGGAGTTGATCAGCCCCAGCATTTT. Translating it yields CASSESGRGVDQPQHF.

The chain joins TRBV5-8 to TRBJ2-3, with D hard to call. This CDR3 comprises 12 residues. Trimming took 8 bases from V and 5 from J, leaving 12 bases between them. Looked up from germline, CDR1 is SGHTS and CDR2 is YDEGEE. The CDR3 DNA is TGTGCCAGTGGAGAGAGGAGAGATACGCAGTATTTT. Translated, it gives CASGERRDTQYF. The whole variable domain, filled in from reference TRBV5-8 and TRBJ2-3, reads EAGVTQSPTHLIKTRGQQATLRCSPISGHTSVYWYQQALGLGLQFLLWYDEGEERNRGNFPPRFSGRQFPNYSSELNVNALELEDSALYLCASGERRDTQYFGPGTRLTVL.

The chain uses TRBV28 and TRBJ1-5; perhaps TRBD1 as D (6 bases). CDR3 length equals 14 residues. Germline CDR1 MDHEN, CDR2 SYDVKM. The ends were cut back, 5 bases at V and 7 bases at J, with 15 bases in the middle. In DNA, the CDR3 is TGTGCCAGCAGTGAGGGGGGGGGACGACAGCCCCAGCATTTT. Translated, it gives CASSEGGGRQPQHF.

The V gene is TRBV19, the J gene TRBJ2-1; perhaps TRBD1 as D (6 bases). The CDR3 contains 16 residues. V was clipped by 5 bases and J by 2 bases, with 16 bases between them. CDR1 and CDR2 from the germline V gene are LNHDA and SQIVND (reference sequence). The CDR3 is CASSAAPGDAYNEQFF. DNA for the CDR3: TGTGCCAGTAGTGCTGCCCCAGGGGACGCCTACAATGAGCAGTTCTTC.

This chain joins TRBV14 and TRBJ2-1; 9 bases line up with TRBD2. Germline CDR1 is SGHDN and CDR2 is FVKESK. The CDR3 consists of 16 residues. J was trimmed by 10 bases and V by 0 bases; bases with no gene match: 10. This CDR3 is CASSQDQLAGLGEQFF. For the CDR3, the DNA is TGTGCCAGCAGCCAAGATCAACTAGCGGGTCTAGGGGAGCAGTTCTTC. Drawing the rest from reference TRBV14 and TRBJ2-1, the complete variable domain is EAGVTQFPSHSVIEKGQTVTLRCDPISGHDNLYWYRRVMGKEIKFLLHFVKESKQDESGMPNNRFLAERTGGTYSTLKVQPAELEDSGVYFCASSQDQLAGLGEQFFGPGTRLTVL.

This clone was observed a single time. CDR3 loop: CASSPALGEQYF. Here the CDR3 DNA reads TGTGCCAGCAGCCCTGCTCTAGGGGAGCAGTACTTC. The rearrangement links TRBV5-4 to TRBJ2-7; D uncertain. Trimming shortened V by 4 bases and J by 7 bases, and 12 bases separated the two germline ends. The CDR3 spans 12 residues. Per the germline V gene, CDR1 is SGHNT and CDR2 is YYREEE (reference sequence).

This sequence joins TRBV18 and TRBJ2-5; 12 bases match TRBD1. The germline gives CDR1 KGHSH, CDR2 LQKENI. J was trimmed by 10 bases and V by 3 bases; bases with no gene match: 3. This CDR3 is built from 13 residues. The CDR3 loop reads CASSPGTGGDQYF. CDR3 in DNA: TGTGCCAGCTCACCCGGGACAGGGGGCGACCAGTACTTC.

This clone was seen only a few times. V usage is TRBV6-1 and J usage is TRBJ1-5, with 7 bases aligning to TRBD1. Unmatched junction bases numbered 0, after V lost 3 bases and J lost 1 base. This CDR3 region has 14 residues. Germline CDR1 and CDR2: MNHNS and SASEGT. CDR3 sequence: CASSDRGSNQPQHF. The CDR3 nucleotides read TGTGCCAGCAGTGACAGGGGGAGCAATCAGCCCCAGCATTTT.

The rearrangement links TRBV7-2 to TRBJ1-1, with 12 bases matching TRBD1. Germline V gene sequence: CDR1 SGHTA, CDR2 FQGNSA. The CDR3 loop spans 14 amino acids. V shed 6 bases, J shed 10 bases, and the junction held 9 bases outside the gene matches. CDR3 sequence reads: CASSFTGTGGAAFF. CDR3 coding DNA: TGTGCCAGCAGTTTCACCGGGACAGGGGGCGCAGCTTTCTTT.

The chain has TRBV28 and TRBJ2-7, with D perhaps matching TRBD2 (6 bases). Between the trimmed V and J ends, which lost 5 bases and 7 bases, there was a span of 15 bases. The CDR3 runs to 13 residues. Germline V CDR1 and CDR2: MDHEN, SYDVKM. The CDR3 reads CASSLGRAGEQYF. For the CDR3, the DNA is TGTGCCAGCAGTCTGGGCAGGGCGGGGGAGCAGTACTTC.

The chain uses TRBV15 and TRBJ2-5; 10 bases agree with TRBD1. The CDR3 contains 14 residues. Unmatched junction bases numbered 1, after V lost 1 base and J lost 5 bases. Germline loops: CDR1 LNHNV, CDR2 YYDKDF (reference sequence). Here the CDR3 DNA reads TGTGCCACCAGCAGAGGGGGACAGGGGGAGACCCAGTACTTC. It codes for CATSRGGQGETQYF.

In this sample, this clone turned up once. CDR3 bases: TGTGCCAGCAGCTTAGCGCTAGGGGGCGGCACTGAAGCTTTCTTT. Its translation is CASSLALGGGTEAFF. The chain uses TRBV11-1 and TRBJ1-1, with TRBD1 matching over 7 bases. The CDR3 length is 15 residues. CDR1 and CDR2 from the germline V gene are SGHAT and FQDESV (reference sequence). V shed 0 bases and J 4 bases; nucleotides not matched to a gene: 5.

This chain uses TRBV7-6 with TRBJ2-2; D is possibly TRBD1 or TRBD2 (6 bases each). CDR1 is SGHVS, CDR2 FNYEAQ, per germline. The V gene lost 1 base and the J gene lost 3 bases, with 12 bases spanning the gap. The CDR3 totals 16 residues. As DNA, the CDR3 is TGTGCCAGCAGCTTAGGTGGAGGGGGGTACACCGGGGAGCTGTTTTTT. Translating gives CASSLGGGGYTGELFF.

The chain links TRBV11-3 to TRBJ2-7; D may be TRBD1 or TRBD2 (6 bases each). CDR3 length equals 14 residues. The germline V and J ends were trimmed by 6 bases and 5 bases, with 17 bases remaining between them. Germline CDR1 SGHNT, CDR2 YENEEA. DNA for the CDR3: TGTGCCAGCAGTTCAGGAGGGGGTGTAAACGAGCAGTACTTC. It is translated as CASSSGGGVNEQYF.

CDR3 amino acids: CASSQGLAGVSSYNEQFF. CDR3 DNA: TGTGCCAGCAGCCAAGGACTAGCGGGAGTGTCCTCCTACAATGAGCAGTTCTTC. The chain is built from TRBV4-2 and TRBJ2-1, with TRBD2 matching over 12 bases. The germline V gene has CDR1 LGHNA and CDR2 YNFKEQ. The CDR3 extends over 18 amino acids. V shed 1 base, J shed 0 bases, and the junction held 4 bases outside the gene matches.